The 22 T cell receptor beta chains presented below share a single source sample, sequenced in a study of blood T cell repertoires in COVID-19. Sequencing used immunoSEQ multiplex PCR; TCRdb keeps in-frame clones, though not all of them. The sample gives about 480,000 clones, roughly 90% of which show up once; 1.5% to 2% is in the top ten. Sequenced material: PBMCs or T cells enriched from blood (not recorded which). These receptors all come from a woman in her thirties or forties who had recovered from COVID-19.

The V and J genes are TRBV3-1 (or the pseudogene TRBV3-2) and TRBJ1-2, with D uncertain. The CDR3 runs 13 residues. The V end lost 2 bases, the J end lost 6 bases, and 10 bases lay between the germline ends. Germline V gives CDR1 LGHDT, CDR2 YNNKEL (reference sequence). As DNA, the CDR3 is TGTGCCAGCAGCCAAATAAGCCGAGATGGCTACACCTTC. Protein product: CASSQISRDGYTF.

This clone was picked up one time. The rearrangement links TRBV18 to TRBJ1-2; TRBD1 matches at 7 bases. This CDR3 has 13 amino acids. Germline CDR1 KGHSH, CDR2 LQKENI. J was trimmed by 5 bases and V by 3 bases; bases with no gene match: 3. CDR3 sequence reads: CASSPETGYGYTF. In nucleotides, the CDR3 is TGTGCCAGCTCACCGGAGACAGGGTATGGCTACACCTTC. The full variable domain, its missing parts supplied by reference TRBV18 and TRBJ1-2, is NAGVMQNPRHLVRRRGQEARLRCSPMKGHSHVYWYRQLPEEGLKFMVYLQKENIIDESGMPKERFSAEFPKEGPSILRIQQVVRGDSAAYFCASSPETGYGYTFGSGTRLTVV.

The genes are TRBV15 and TRBJ1-2, with 7 nucleotides matching TRBD1. Trimming removed 5 bases from V and 3 bases from J; junction bases left unmatched: 6. CDR3 length equals 14 residues. The germline V gene encodes CDR1 LNHNV and CDR2 YYDKDF (reference sequence). The CDR3 coding sequence is TGTGCCACCAGCGTAGACAGGGCGTACTATGGCTACACCTTC. This sequence encodes CATSVDRAYYGYTF.

The CDR3 spells CASSVGDRATYEQYF. The CDR3 DNA reads TGTGCCAGCAGCGTGGGGGACAGGGCAACCTACGAGCAGTACTTC. The V and J genes are TRBV9 and TRBJ2-7, with TRBD1 matching 9 bases. The CDR3 spans 15 residues. Germline-derived CDR1 and CDR2 are SGDLS and YYNGEE. Trimming took 2 bases from V and 2 from J; bases not matched to a gene: 5.

The CDR3 DNA reads TGCGCCAGCAGCTTGATCCCCGTCGCGGGGCAAGAGACCCAGTACTTC. It is translated as CASSLIPVAGQETQYF. This chain joins TRBV5-1 and TRBJ2-5, with D maybe TRBD2 (6 bases). Germline V gene data show CDR1 as SGHRS and CDR2 as YFSETQ. V was trimmed by 1 base and J by 2 bases, leaving 15 bases between them. The CDR3 extends over 16 amino acids.

The gene calls are TRBV27 and TRBJ2-1, with 15 bases identical to TRBD2. This CDR3 has 18 residues. V lost 5 bases and J lost 7; bases outside the gene matches: 12. CDR1 and CDR2 (germline): MNHEY, SMNVEV (reference sequence). The CDR3 bases are TGTGCCAGCAGTCCTTTCGGACTAGCGGGAGGGCTGAGGAATGAGCAGTTCTTC. Amino acids: CASSPFGLAGGLRNEQFF.

This clone has a single count. This sequence joins TRBV7-9 and TRBJ1-1; D is unresolved. V gave up 2 bases and J gave up 1 base, with 8 bases separating them. The germline CDR1 and CDR2 sequences are SEHNR and FQNEAQ (reference sequence). The CDR3 totals 14 residues. As DNA, the CDR3 is TGTGCCAGCAGCTTATTCTCAGAGAACACTGAAGCTTTCTTT. Translated: CASSLFSENTEAFF.

This chain uses TRBV6-5 with TRBJ1-5; D possibly corresponds to TRBD1 (6 bases). The germline V and J ends were trimmed by 0 bases and 6 bases, with 12 bases remaining between them. The germline gives CDR1 MNHEY, CDR2 SVGAGI. The CDR3 length is 15 residues. The CDR3 DNA sequence: TGTGCCAGCAGTTACTCGGGGGGGGGCGGTCAGCCCCAGCATTTT. This translates into CASSYSGGGGQPQHF.

The chain uses TRBV10-3 and TRBJ1-6, with D possibly TRBD1 on 5 matching bases. V was clipped by 8 bases and J by 8 bases, with 19 bases between them. Per the germline V gene, CDR1 is ENHRY and CDR2 is SYGVKD. The CDR3 runs 15 residues. The CDR3 DNA is TGTGCCATCGGTTCAGCGTCGGGAGGGGATTCACCCCTCCACTTT. Encoded protein: CAIGSASGGDSPLHF.

This chain uses TRBV11-2 with TRBJ1-1, with D possibly matching TRBD1 (6 bases). Germline-derived CDR1 and CDR2 are SGHAT and FQNNGV. The CDR3 totals 15 residues. With 3 bases removed from V and 3 bases from J, the gap between germline ends came to 14 bases. This CDR3 is CASSLSLSGDTEAFF. For the CDR3, the DNA is TGTGCCAGCAGCTTGTCCCTATCAGGGGACACTGAAGCTTTCTTT.

This rearrangement joins TRBV4-3 to TRBJ1-1; no firm D call. From germline, CDR1 is LGHNA and CDR2 YSLEER. The CDR3 contains 14 residues. V gave up 0 bases and J gave up 8 bases, with 13 bases separating them. The CDR3: CASSQDRTGAEAFF. The CDR3 region has the DNA TGCGCCAGCAGCCAAGATAGAACGGGTGCGGAAGCTTTCTTT.

The CDR3 DNA reads TGTGCCAGCAGCTTAGAGTTCGCTAGCGGGAGAGAAGGTCAGTACTTC. Its translation: CASSLEFASGREGQYF. The chain links TRBV7-2 to TRBJ2-7; 10 bases match TRBD2. Per the germline V gene, CDR1 is SGHTA and CDR2 is FQGNSA. With 1 base clipped from V and 10 bases from J, the junction kept 13 bases outside the gene matches. This CDR3 region has 16 residues.

This chain uses TRBV14 with TRBJ2-1; the match to TRBD1 covers 7 bases. Per germline, CDR1 SGHDN and CDR2 FVKESK. CDR3 length: 15 residues. Trimming removed 4 bases from V and 7 bases from J; junction bases left unmatched: 10. The DNA for the CDR3 is TGTGCCAGCAGCCGACACAGGGGAAAGATGAATGAGCAGTTCTTC. This encodes CASSRHRGKMNEQFF.

V usage is TRBV10-3 and J usage is TRBJ2-1, with 8 bases identical to TRBD2. The V gene end was trimmed by 2 bases and the J gene end by 1 base; junction bases not matched to a gene: 7. Germline values: CDR1 ENHRY, CDR2 SYGVKD. CDR3 length: 17 residues. CDR3 loop: CAISEALAGSSYNEQFF. CDR3 sequence (DNA): TGTGCCATCAGTGAGGCGCTAGCGGGCAGTTCCTACAATGAGCAGTTCTTC.

V usage is TRBV7-9 and J usage is TRBJ1-2; maybe TRBD1 (5 bases). Germline assignment: CDR1 SEHNR and CDR2 FQNEAQ (reference sequence). The ends were cut back, 4 bases at V and 2 bases at J, with 23 bases in the middle. The CDR3 is 18 residues long. For the CDR3, the DNA is TGTGCCAGCAGCTCGCTAGGGGCCACGAGGATCGGAAACTATGGCTACACCTTC. Protein product: CASSSLGATRIGNYGYTF.

The rearrangement links TRBV9 to TRBJ1-1, with TRBD1 matching over 8 bases. Losses at the gene ends were 2 bases for V and 10 bases for J; bases not matched to a gene: 7. The CDR3 is 13 residues long. CDR1 is SGDLS and CDR2 is YYNGEE in the germline V gene. This CDR3 is CASSVSGTGRAFF. CDR3 DNA sequence: TGTGCCAGCAGCGTCTCCGGGACAGGCAGAGCTTTCTTT.

V gene TRBV18 combines with J gene TRBJ2-5, with D unclear. The length of the CDR3 is 14 residues. Per germline, CDR1 KGHSH and CDR2 LQKENI. With 0 bases removed from V and 3 bases from J, the gap between germline ends came to 8 bases. The CDR3 loop reads CASSPPYAEETQYF. Written as DNA, the CDR3 is TGTGCCAGCTCACCACCGTACGCGGAAGAGACCCAGTACTTC.

This chain connects TRBV6-5 to TRBJ2-1, with 9 bases that match TRBD2. Looked up from germline, CDR1 is MNHEY and CDR2 is SVGAGI. After removal of 2 bases from V and 3 bases from J, the junction contained 2 bases not matched to a gene. The CDR3 length is 15 residues. The CDR3 protein is CASSYGREGYNEQFF. As DNA, the CDR3 is TGTGCCAGCAGTTACGGGCGGGAGGGCTACAATGAGCAGTTCTTC.

This chain joins TRBV28 and TRBJ2-1; TRBD1 might be the D (7 bases). Trimming removed 6 bases from V and 7 bases from J, with 13 bases in between. CDR1 and CDR2 from the germline V gene are MDHEN and SYDVKM. This CDR3 comprises 13 residues. CDR3 residues: CASSPGGWNEQFF. In DNA form, the CDR3 reads TGTGCCAGCAGCCCAGGGGGGTGGAATGAGCAGTTCTTC.

V gene TRBV4-3 combines with J gene TRBJ2-3; 8 bases match TRBD2. Germline V gene lookup returns CDR1 LGHNA and CDR2 YSLEER. This CDR3 is 17 amino acids long. Trimming took 3 bases from V and 0 from J; bases not matched to a gene: 8. CDR3 sequence reads: CASSQDLAGTSTDTQYF. The CDR3 DNA reads TGCGCCAGCAGCCAGGACTTAGCGGGGACTAGCACAGATACGCAGTATTTT.

V usage is TRBV5-8 and J usage is TRBJ1-4; D perhaps matches TRBD1 (5 bases). Per germline, CDR1 SGHTS and CDR2 YDEGEE. There are 17 residues in the CDR3. V lost 5 bases and J 12 bases, leaving 29 bases between the germline ends. In DNA form, the CDR3 reads TGTGCCAGCAGTCCCGGGAGATCGGCTCTCTTAGGGACGGAACTGTTTTTT. This encodes CASSPGRSALLGTELFF. The complete variable domain, with remaining parts taken from reference TRBV5-8 and TRBJ1-4, reads EAGVTQSPTHLIKTRGQQATLRCSPISGHTSVYWYQQALGLGLQFLLWYDEGEERNRGNFPPRFSGRQFPNYSSELNVNALELEDSALYLCASSPGRSALLGTELFFGSGTQLSVL.

This clone was observed a handful of times. V is TRBV4-3 and J is TRBJ1-5, with a weak D call TRBD1 (6 bases). Trimming took 1 base from V and 5 from J, leaving 15 bases between them. The CDR3 is 16 amino acids. Per germline, CDR1 LGHNA and CDR2 YSLEER. The chain's CDR3 is CASSQVATGYDQPQHF. For the CDR3, the DNA is TGCGCCAGCAGCCAAGTCGCGACAGGCTATGATCAGCCCCAGCATTTT.